This T cell receptor (beta chain) originates from a study of blood T cell repertoires in COVID-19. About the study: Material from acute and convalescent COVID-19 was sourced from the United States, Italy and Spain. PBMCs, B-cell-depleted T cells, or T cells provided the cDNA or gDNA that made up the material.

The CDR3 consists of 15 residues. Germline assignment: CDR1 LGHDT and CDR2 YNNKEL (reference sequence). V shed 1 base and J shed 6 bases, with 15 bases lying between them. Per the authors' pipeline: Amplified reference gene primers provided the basis for estimating nucleated cell counts. The repertoire was sequenced with immunoSEQ multiplex PCR; TCRdb's copy has only in-frame clones and lacks some. Clonal size and the V and J genes are those of that table, whereas D and trimming came from the DNA. The sample lists 130,000 or so clones; under 90% were seen once. This TCR derives from a man between 40 and 49 years old with acute COVID-19. Input material: PBMCs or T cells enriched from blood (not recorded which). V and J are TRBV3-1 (or the pseudogene TRBV3-2) and TRBJ1-1; D might be TRBD1 (5 bases). The chain's CDR3 is CASSQGLDTASEAFF. The CDR3 DNA reads as TGTGCCAGCAGCCAAGGCTTGGACACGGCATCTGAAGCTTTCTTT.